The 13 T cell receptor beta chains reported below all come from one sample, sequenced in a study of blood T cells in healthy people across ages. PCR was performed a second time for roughly 6 to 12 cycles using a sample-barcoded 5' primer and a J-beta primer mix. TCRdb reprocessed the 5' RACE reads with MiXCR, giving one entry per CDR3 protein. The table lists 1.5 million to 2 million distinct CDR3 sequences, about 50% of them singletons, with approximately 2.1% in the top ten. The specimen was blood. The receptors were sampled from a woman aged 35 to 49 in good health.

The chain links TRBV28 to TRBJ2-7; D may be TRBD2 (6 bases). Trimming removed 5 bases from V and 3 bases from J, with 14 bases in between. The CDR3 totals 14 residues. Germline V gene lookup returns CDR1 MDHEN and CDR2 SYDVKM. CDR3 nucleotides: TGTGCCAGCAGTCCACCGGGACTGAACTACGAGCAGTACTTC. Protein: CASSPPGLNYEQYF.

The table lists this clonotype with a few counts. The genes are TRBV7-2 and TRBJ1-5, with D perhaps matching TRBD1 (6 bases). Looked up from germline, CDR1 is SGHTA and CDR2 is FQGNSA. Trimming pared 5 bases from V and 4 bases from J, leaving 15 bases between. The CDR3 sequence is 15 residues long. CDR3 loop: CASSPLAGANQPQHF. DNA of the CDR3: TGTGCCAGCAGCCCCCTTGCAGGGGCTAATCAGCCCCAGCATTTT.

This chain joins TRBV15 and TRBJ2-7; D ambiguous. The DNA matches TRBJ2-5 better at its end, which makes the J call doubtful. Germline CDR1 LNHNV, CDR2 YYDKDF (reference sequence). CDR3 length: 13 residues. The CDR3, as DNA: TGTGCCACCTCCCCGTGGAGCCGGGAGACCCAGTACTTC. Translating it yields CATSPWSRETQYF.

This clonotype showed up just a few times. V gene TRBV20-1 combines with J gene TRBJ2-1; tentative D call: TRBD2 (6 bases). The CDR3 is made up of 13 amino acids. Germline CDR1 DFQATT, CDR2 SNEGSKA (reference sequence). The ends were cut back, 2 bases at V and 5 bases at J, with 10 bases in the middle. CDR3 sequence: CSARRTSNNEQFF. In nucleotides, the CDR3 is TGCAGTGCTAGACGAACTAGCAACAATGAGCAGTTCTTC.

This clonotype was seen more than once but under ten times. This chain connects TRBV28 to TRBJ2-5; a weak D match, TRBD2 (6 bases). Germline CDR1 is MDHEN and CDR2 is SYDVKM. CDR3 length equals 15 residues. V was cut by 7 bases and J by 4 bases, with 19 bases left in between. The CDR3 protein is CASTEPRTKGETQYF. CDR3 DNA: TGTGCCAGCACCGAGCCGAGGACTAAGGGAGAGACCCAGTACTTC.

A word on this clonotype: One junction end disagrees with the germline gene, perhaps due to a read error. The rearrangement uses TRBV7-2 and TRBJ1-5; TRBD1 matches at 7 bases. This CDR3 has 17 residues. Germline-derived CDR1 and CDR2 are SGHTA and FQGNSA. The CDR3 protein is CASSLAGGNGGNQPQHF. The CDR3 DNA is TGTGCCAGCAGCCTAGCAGGGGGGAATGGCGGCAATCAGCCCCAGCATTTT.

The chain is built from TRBV4-3 and TRBJ2-3; 7 bases map to TRBD2. This CDR3 is 16 amino acids long. The V gene end was trimmed by 2 bases and the J gene end by 3 bases; junction bases not matched to a gene: 8. Germline assignment: CDR1 LGHNA and CDR2 YSLEER. The CDR3 loop is CASSQSRAGITDTQYF. Written as DNA, the CDR3 is TGCGCCAGCAGCCAATCAAGAGCGGGGATTACAGATACGCAGTATTTT.

The CDR3: CASSIDPDWKTQYF. CDR3 bases: TGTGCCAGTTCGATCGACCCCGATTGGAAGACCCAGTACTTC. V and J are TRBV2 and TRBJ2-7, with D uncertain. The DNA matches TRBJ2-5 better at its end, which makes the J call doubtful. This CDR3 is built from 14 residues. Germline CDR1 is SNHLY and CDR2 is FYNNEI.

V usage is TRBV4-2 and J usage is TRBJ2-3; 10 nucleotides align to TRBD1. The CDR3 runs to 15 residues. CDR1 is LGHNA, CDR2 YNFKEQ, per germline. Germline trimming cut 1 base from V and 12 bases from J; bases unmatched to any gene: 10. CDR3 bases: TGTGCCAGCAGCCAAGCCGCCCTGGGACAGGGGCACCAGTATTTT. Protein sequence: CASSQAALGQGHQYF.

This clonotype has a handful of counts. The rearrangement links TRBV3-1 to TRBJ2-5; possibly TRBD2 for D (5 bases). Deletions cut 0 bases from V and 13 bases from J, with 12 bases between. The CDR3 totals 12 residues. The germline gives CDR1 LGHDT, CDR2 YNNKEL (reference sequence). The chain's CDR3 is CASSQDGDPAYF. The DNA of the CDR3 is TGTGCCAGCAGCCAAGACGGGGATCCCGCGTACTTC.

This sequence joins TRBV20-1 and TRBJ2-5; TRBD2 matches at 10 bases. The CDR3 has 15 residues. Germline assignment: CDR1 DFQATT and CDR2 SNEGSKA (reference sequence). With V trimmed by 0 bases and J by 11 bases, 12 bases remained unmatched. The CDR3 is CSARDLKGLAREQYF. The CDR3 DNA reads TGCAGTGCTAGAGATCTAAAGGGACTAGCGAGGGAGCAGTACTTC.

This clonotype turned up a few times. The chain recombines TRBV21-1 with TRBJ2-1; TRBD1 is the table's D call and was not checked against the DNA. TRBV21-1 is deemed a pseudogene. The CDR3 sequence is 15 residues long. CDR3 in DNA: TGTGCCAGCAAAAACCGGGACAGGGGATTCGATGAGCAGTTCTTC. Protein sequence: CASKNRDRGFDEQFF.

The chain carries TRBV29-1 and TRBJ1-6, with 7 bases lining up with TRBD1. V lost 6 bases and J lost 5; bases outside the gene matches: 4. Germline assignment: CDR1 SQVTM and CDR2 ANQGSEA. The CDR3 contains 13 residues. The CDR3 spells CSVSGTDNSPLHF. CDR3 coding DNA: TGCAGCGTCTCCGGGACAGATAATTCACCCCTCCACTTT.